The next 19 T cell receptor beta chains were all read from a single sample in a study of blood T cells in healthy people across ages. With a J-beta primer mix and a sample-barcoded 5' primer, a second PCR ran about 6 to 11 cycles. TCRdb reprocessed the 5' RACE reads with MiXCR, giving one entry per CDR3 protein. The profile shows approximately 1.5 million distinct CDR3 sequences, about 31% of them singletons. Sequencing input: blood. The receptors derive from a woman in her twenties or thirties in good health.

The chain combines TRBV2 with TRBJ1-5, with D perhaps TRBD1 (6 bases). With 8 bases removed from V and 5 bases from J, the gap between germline ends came to 13 bases. CDR3 length: 13 amino acids. The V gene's germline CDR1 is SNHLY and CDR2 FYNNEI. CDR3 sequence reads: CASRHRADQPQHF. As DNA, the CDR3 is TGTGCCAGCCGGCACAGGGCTGATCAGCCCCAGCATTTT. Complete variable domain (other parts from reference TRBV2 and TRBJ1-5): EPEVTQTPSHQVTQMGQEVILRCVPISNHLYFYWYRQILGQKVEFLVSFYNNEISEKSEIFDDQFSVERPDGSNFTLKIRSTKLEDSAMYFCASRHRADQPQHFGDGTRLSIL.

The V gene is TRBV28, the J gene TRBJ2-1; the match to TRBD1 covers 7 bases. V gave up 8 bases and J gave up 2 bases; unmatched junction bases: 9. Germline assignment: CDR1 MDHEN and CDR2 SYDVKM. The CDR3 is 15 amino acids. The CDR3 sequence: CASGSGTVTYNEQFF. The CDR3, as DNA: TGTGCCAGCGGATCCGGGACAGTGACCTACAATGAGCAGTTCTTC.

The genes are TRBV6-4 and TRBJ1-2; 7 bases fit TRBD1. CDR1 is MRHNA, CDR2 SNTAGT, per germline. The V and J ends lost 6 bases and 3 bases, in that order; junction bases with no gene match: 4. The CDR3 runs 13 residues. Written as DNA, the CDR3 is TGTGCCAGCAGGAAAGGGGGCGACTATGGCTACACCTTC. Translated: CASRKGGDYGYTF.

The chain employs TRBV7-2 and TRBJ2-1, with 10 bases matching TRBD2. The CDR3 spans 15 residues. The junction had 8 bases not matched to a gene; V was cut back by 6 bases and J by 6 bases. Per germline, CDR1 SGHTA and CDR2 FQGNSA. CDR3 DNA sequence: TGTGCCAGCAGTTTCAGCGGGAGGGTCCTCAATGAGCAGTTCTTC. This codes for CASSFSGRVLNEQFF. Full variable domain (remainder filled in from reference TRBV7-2 and TRBJ2-1): GAGVSQSPSNKVTEKGKDVELRCDPISGHTALYWYRQSLGQGLEFLIYFQGNSAPDKSGLPSDRFSAERTGGSVSTLTIQRTQQEDSAVYLCASSFSGRVLNEQFFGPGTRLTVL.

The J gene is TRBJ2-1, the V gene TRBV27, with 8 bases identical to TRBD1. This CDR3 has 14 amino acids. CDR1 is MNHEY, CDR2 SMNVEV, per germline (reference sequence). The junction had 8 bases not matched to a gene; V was cut back by 5 bases and J by 8 bases. The CDR3 region has the DNA TGTGCCAGCAGTCCTCGGACAGGGTGGTATGAGCAGTTCTTC. This gives the protein CASSPRTGWYEQFF.

This clonotype was seen a handful of times. The chain uses TRBV7-8 and TRBJ2-2; D might be TRBD1 (7 bases). V lost 7 bases to trimming and J lost 5 bases, with 17 bases between them. The germline V gene encodes CDR1 SGHVS and CDR2 FQNEAQ. This CDR3 has 15 amino acids. The CDR3: CASIQGGSITGELFF. The CDR3 DNA follows: TGTGCCAGCATCCAGGGGGGCTCCATAACCGGGGAGCTGTTTTTT.

This chain connects TRBV12-3 or TRBV12-4 to TRBJ2-1, with 8 positions matching TRBD2. V shed 7 bases, J shed 10 bases, and the junction held 6 bases outside the gene matches. The CDR3 consists of 12 residues. The CDR3 here is CASTILAGEQFF. In DNA form, the CDR3 reads TGTGCCAGCACCATATTAGCGGGGGAGCAGTTCTTC.

As to this clonotype: One end of the junction fails to match germline, which may point to a read error. The V gene is TRBV7-2, the J gene TRBJ2-3; TRBD2 agrees at 10 bases. This CDR3 spans 15 amino acids. CDR1 is SGHTA and CDR2 is FQGNSA in the germline V gene. The CDR3 spells CANSFQAGGTDTQYF. CDR3 nucleotides: TGTGCCAACAGCTTCCAAGCGGGGGGGACAGATACGCAGTATTTT.

This clonotype was found a few times. The chain carries TRBV5-1 and TRBJ2-1; 16 nucleotides match TRBD2. V trimming: 6 bases; J trimming: 15 bases; junction bases outside the gene matches: 6. CDR3 length: 13 residues. The germline V gene has CDR1 SGHRS and CDR2 YFSETQ. CDR3 residues: CASTGTSGRVWFF. The CDR3 DNA is TGCGCCAGCACCGGGACTAGCGGGAGGGTTTGGTTCTTC.

A few counts support this clonotype. V gene TRBV20-1 combines with J gene TRBJ1-5; tentatively, D is TRBD1 (5 bases). Germline CDR1 reads DFQATT; CDR2 reads SNEGSKA (reference sequence). The CDR3 spans 15 residues. Trimming shortened V by 6 bases and J by 0 bases, and 15 bases separated the two germline ends. The CDR3 sequence is CSARATGLSNQPQHF. The CDR3 DNA sequence: TGCAGTGCGAGGGCCACAGGCCTTAGCAATCAGCCCCAGCATTTT.

This clonotype was seen a handful of times. J is TRBJ2-1 and V is TRBV5-1; 9 nucleotides align to TRBD1. The CDR3 has 17 residues. Germline trimming cut 4 bases from V and 3 bases from J; bases unmatched to any gene: 11. Per germline, CDR1 SGHRS and CDR2 YFSETQ. The DNA for the CDR3 is TGCGCCAGCAGCAAAGAGCCGGGACAGGGATTCTACAATGAGCAGTTCTTC. As protein: CASSKEPGQGFYNEQFF.

This clonotype was detected only a few times. The chain links TRBV12-3 or TRBV12-4 to TRBJ2-1, with 11 bases identical to TRBD1. The V gene end was trimmed by 6 bases and the J gene end by 0 bases; junction bases not matched to a gene: 4. The CDR3 spans 16 residues. CDR3 protein: CASRGGQGGSYNEQFF. Here the CDR3 DNA reads TGTGCCAGCAGGGGGGGACAGGGGGGCTCCTACAATGAGCAGTTCTTC.

This clonotype was observed a handful of times. The chain couples TRBV12-3 or TRBV12-4 to TRBJ2-1; 14 bases line up with TRBD2. With V trimmed by 6 bases and J by 1 base, 5 bases remained unmatched. The CDR3 runs 17 residues. The CDR3 region has the DNA TGTGCCAGCAGGGGGACTAGCGGGAGACCGTCCTACAATGAGCAGTTCTTC. Translated: CASRGTSGRPSYNEQFF.

This clonotype was picked up one time. This could be a read error, since a much larger clone is one nucleotide away. The CDR3 loop reads CASSLGGWFRDEQYF. The CDR3 DNA reads TGTGCCAGCAGCTTAGGAGGGTGGTTCCGGGACGAGCAGTACTTC. J is TRBJ2-7 and V is TRBV7-6; D is perhaps TRBD2 (5 bases). Germline V gives CDR1 SGHVS, CDR2 FNYEAQ. The germline V and J ends were trimmed by 1 base and 5 bases, with 15 bases remaining between them. CDR3 length equals 15 residues.

This clonotype was counted only a few times. The J gene is TRBJ1-2, the V gene TRBV9; the D gene is possibly TRBD1 (5 bases). Looked up from germline, CDR1 is SGDLS and CDR2 is YYNGEE. This CDR3 comprises 13 residues. The V end was cut by 0 bases, the J end by 7 bases, with 10 bases between. This CDR3 is CASSVAREGGYTF. As DNA, the CDR3 is TGTGCCAGCAGCGTAGCCAGGGAGGGTGGCTACACCTTC.

The chain couples TRBV4-1 to TRBJ2-3, with 10 bases aligning to TRBD1. Germline-derived CDR1 and CDR2 are MGHRA and YSYEKL. V shed 0 bases and J 4 bases; nucleotides not matched to a gene: 10. The CDR3 is 18 residues long. CDR3 DNA: TGCGCCAGCAGCCAAGATGGTTCGACAGGGGGCTTCGCAGATACGCAGTATTTT. It codes for CASSQDGSTGGFADTQYF.

The CDR3 sequence: CAIKSGESFGEAFF. The CDR3 DNA follows: TGTGCCATCAAATCGGGTGAGAGTTTCGGTGAAGCTTTCTTT. The chain couples TRBV10-3 to TRBJ1-1; D ambiguous. With 7 bases removed from V and 7 bases from J, the gap between germline ends came to 19 bases. The CDR3 covers 14 residues. CDR1 ENHRY and CDR2 SYGVKD come from the germline V gene.

The rearrangement uses TRBV27 and TRBJ2-3; TRBD2 matches at 9 bases. The length of the CDR3 is 14 residues. Germline V gene lookup returns CDR1 MNHEY and CDR2 SMNVEV (reference sequence). After removal of 6 bases from V and 4 bases from J, the junction contained 5 bases not matched to a gene. CDR3 sequence reads: CASSFIAGADTQYF. The CDR3 DNA follows: TGTGCCAGCAGCTTTATAGCGGGGGCAGATACGCAGTATTTT.

This clonotype has only a few counts. The chain has TRBV2 and TRBJ2-7, with D perhaps given as TRBD1 or TRBD2 (5 bases each). The germline V and J ends were trimmed by 5 bases and 11 bases, with 22 bases remaining between them. Per the germline V gene, CDR1 is SNHLY and CDR2 is FYNNEI. CDR3 size: 14 residues. The CDR3 bases are TGTGCCAGCAGTAATCAACCTATACCGGGGACGGAGTACTTC. Translated, it gives CASSNQPIPGTEYF.